This is a list of T cell receptor beta chains from one sample in a study of OX40 agonist ivuxolimab in advanced cancers. The protocol was immunoSEQ multiplex PCR, while the TCRdb copy is restricted to in-frame clones and leaves out a portion. Here the sample spans about 53,000 clones, more than 75% being singletons. Sequences were derived from CD4+ or CD8+ T cells sorted from blood, sampled in a trial of the OX40 agonist ivuxolimab. These receptors all come from an adult with an advanced solid tumor such as melanoma, head and neck, liver or kidney cancer. CDR3s include the opening cysteine and the closing phenylalanine or tryptophan. The D gene is left open where the match is weak. Not every row has a clone size; where given, it reads once, few, many or a size class.

D: NA; size: NA; J: TRBJ1-5; V: TRBV7-8; DNA: TGTGCCAGCAGCTTAGGCCGACAGTGGCAGCATTTT; CDR3: CASSLGRQWQHF
D: TRBD1; size: NA; J: TRBJ1-5; V: TRBV6-1; DNA: TGTGCCAGCAGTACAGGGGACTTCAATCAGCCCCAGCATTTT; CDR3: CASSTGDFNQPQHF
D: TRBD2; size: NA; J: TRBJ2-2; V: TRBV9; DNA: TGTGCCGGGGGAGGGGAGAACACCGGGGAGCTGTTTTTT; CDR3: CAGGGENTGELFF
D: NA; size: NA; J: TRBJ1-1; V: TRBV19; DNA: TGTGCCAGTAGTATCTATGGTGTCGGGAAGAACACTGAAGCTTTCTTT; CDR3: CASSIYGVGKNTEAFF
D: TRBD2; size: NA; J: TRBJ2-3; V: TRBV4-3; DNA: TGCGCCAGCAGCCAACGGGGCGGGGGGCCCACAGATACGCAGTATTTT; CDR3: CASSQRGGGPTDTQYF
D: NA; size: NA; J: TRBJ2-7; V: TRBV5-1; DNA: TGCGCCAGCAGCCCTCGCCGATCATCTGGGACCTACGAGCAGTACTTC; CDR3: CASSPRRSSGTYEQYF
D: NA; size: NA; J: TRBJ1-4; V: TRBV19; DNA: TGTGCCAGTAGAAGGGCGGGGACAACTAATGAAAAACTGTTTTTT; CDR3: CASRRAGTTNEKLFF
D: TRBD2; size: few; J: TRBJ2-1; V: TRBV19; DNA: TGTGCCAGTAGTATAGACCGTGGACTAGCGGACTACAATGAGCAGTTCTTC; CDR3: CASSIDRGLADYNEQFF
D: NA; size: NA; J: TRBJ2-5; V: TRBV9; DNA: TGTGCCAGCAGCGTTAGGTCTACCCAAGAGACCCAGTACTTC; CDR3: CASSVRSTQETQYF
D: NA; size: once; J: TRBJ1-2; V: TRBV5-5; DNA: TGTGCCAGCAGTTACCAGGTTGGCGCCGCGAGCTATGGCTACACCTTC; CDR3: CASSYQVGAASYGYTF